This TCR beta chain was found in a study of early stage breast cancer tumors. Study summary: Each sample averaged around 10-fold read coverage. Study conclusions and caveats: Compared with adjacent normal breast, tumors showed around 2.5-fold denser, more clonal T cells.

Each sample had two DNA replicates, 0.5 ug blood or around 1.5 ug tissue. Only in-frame clones appear in the TCRdb table, and some are missing; sequencing was by immunoSEQ multiplex PCR. The data show approximately 54,000 clones, with about 77% seen just once and roughly 3.4% held by the top ten. For this clone: What it binds is not known.

The germline gives CDR1 SGHRS, CDR2 YFSETQ. J lost 2 bases, V lost 5 bases, and 10 bases had no gene match. This CDR3 contains 15 residues. The sequence was obtained from a person aged 40 to 50 with breast cancer. Sequences were obtained from blood. The chain uses TRBV5-1 and TRBJ2-7, with 7 bases matching TRBD1. In DNA form, the CDR3 reads TGCGCCAGCAGATATGACGACAGGGCCACCTACGAGCAGTACTTC. Translation gives CASRYDDRATYEQYF.